This T cell receptor beta chain was sequenced in a study of blood T cell repertoires in COVID-19. Per the original data handling: Scientists estimated how many nucleated cells there were by amplifying reference gene primers. The data were produced by immunoSEQ multiplex PCR, yet TCRdb's version contains in-frame clones alone and is incomplete. D and trimming were read from the DNA, whereas the V and J calls and clone size are those reported in that table. The sample has roughly 87,000 clones; 86% are singletons. Germline V gene lookup returns CDR1 SGHRS and CDR2 YFSETQ. Trimming took 4 bases from V and 0 from J; bases not matched to a gene: 5. This CDR3 contains 15 residues.

The clonotype originates from a man aged 45 to 65 with active COVID-19. The sequenced sample consisted of peripheral blood. The chain combines TRBV5-1 with TRBJ2-3; 7 positions agree with TRBD2. This CDR3 is CASSRSGTSTDTQYF. The CDR3 bases are TGCGCCAGCAGCCGGAGCGGGACTAGCACAGATACGCAGTATTTT.